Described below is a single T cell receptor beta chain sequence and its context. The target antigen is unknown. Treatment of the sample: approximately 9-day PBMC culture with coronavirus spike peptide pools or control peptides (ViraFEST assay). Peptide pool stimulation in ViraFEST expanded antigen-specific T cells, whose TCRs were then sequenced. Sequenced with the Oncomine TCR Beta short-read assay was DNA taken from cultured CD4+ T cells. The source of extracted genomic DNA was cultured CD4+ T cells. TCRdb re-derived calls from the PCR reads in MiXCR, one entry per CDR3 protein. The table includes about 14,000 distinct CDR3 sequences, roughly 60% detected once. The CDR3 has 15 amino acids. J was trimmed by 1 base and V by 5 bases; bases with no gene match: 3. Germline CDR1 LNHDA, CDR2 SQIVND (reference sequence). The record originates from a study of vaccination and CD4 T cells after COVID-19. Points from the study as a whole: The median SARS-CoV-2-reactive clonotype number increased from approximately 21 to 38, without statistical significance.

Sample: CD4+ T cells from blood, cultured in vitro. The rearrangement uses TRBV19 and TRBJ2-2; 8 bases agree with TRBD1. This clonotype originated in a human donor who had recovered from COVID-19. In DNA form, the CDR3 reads TGTGCCAGTAGTTCAGACAGGGGGAACACCGGGGAGCTGTTTTTT. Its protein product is CASSSDRGNTGELFF. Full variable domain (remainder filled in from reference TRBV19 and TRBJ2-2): DGGITQSPKYLFRKEGQNVTLSCEQNLNHDAMYWYRQDPGQGLRLIYYSQIVNDFQKGDIAEGYSVSREKKESFPLTVTSAQKNPTAFYLCASSSDRGNTGELFFGEGSRLTVL.